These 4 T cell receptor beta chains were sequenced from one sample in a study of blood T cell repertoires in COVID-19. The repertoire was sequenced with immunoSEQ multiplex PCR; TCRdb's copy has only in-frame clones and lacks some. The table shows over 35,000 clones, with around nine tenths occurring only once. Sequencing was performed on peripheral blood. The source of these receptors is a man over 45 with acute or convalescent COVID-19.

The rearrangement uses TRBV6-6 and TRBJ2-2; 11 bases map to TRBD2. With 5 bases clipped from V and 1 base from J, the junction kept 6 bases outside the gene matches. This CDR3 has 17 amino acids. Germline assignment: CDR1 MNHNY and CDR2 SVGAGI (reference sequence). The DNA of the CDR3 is TGTGCCAGCAGTCCTAGCGGGAGGCAGGGGAACACCGGGGAGCTGTTTTTT. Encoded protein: CASSPSGRQGNTGELFF.

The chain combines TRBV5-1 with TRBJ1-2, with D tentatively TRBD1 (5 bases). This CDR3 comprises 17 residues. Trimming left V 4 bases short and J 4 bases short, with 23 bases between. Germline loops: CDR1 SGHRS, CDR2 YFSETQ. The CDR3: CASSLGTPGVIGYGYTF. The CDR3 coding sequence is TGCGCCAGCAGCCTAGGGACCCCGGGGGTTATCGGCTATGGCTACACCTTC.

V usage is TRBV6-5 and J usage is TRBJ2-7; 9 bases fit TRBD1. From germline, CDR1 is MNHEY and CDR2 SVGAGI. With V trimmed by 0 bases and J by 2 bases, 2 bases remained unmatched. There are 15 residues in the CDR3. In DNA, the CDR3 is TGTGCCAGCAGTTACTCGAGACAGGGGGCCTACGAGCAGTACTTC. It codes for CASSYSRQGAYEQYF.

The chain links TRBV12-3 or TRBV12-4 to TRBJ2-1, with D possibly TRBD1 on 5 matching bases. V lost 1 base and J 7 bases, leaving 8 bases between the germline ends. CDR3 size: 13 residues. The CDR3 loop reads CASSLGQFNEQFF. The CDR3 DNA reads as TGTGCCAGCAGTTTAGGACAGTTTAATGAGCAGTTCTTC.